This TCR beta chain is from a study of identical twins. Study observations and caveats: Models underestimated out-of-frame TCR alpha sharing in monozygotic twins.

Template switching (which added a universal primer site) was used, and cDNA carried unique molecular identifiers. TCRdb recomputed calls from the 5' RACE reads with MiXCR, one row per CDR3 protein. The sample shows approximately 230,000 distinct CDR3 sequences, about 14% of them seen only once. This clonotype was counted only a few times. Its antigen is unidentified. The CDR3 loop spans 16 amino acids. The V gene's germline CDR1 is MGHDK and CDR2 SYGVNS. The junction had 11 bases not matched to a gene; V was cut back by 3 bases and J by 5 bases. The source is a woman under 30 in good health. The specimen sequenced was memory (CD45RO+) T cells sorted from blood. The chain combines TRBV25-1 with TRBJ2-5; 8 nucleotides match TRBD1. In DNA, the CDR3 is TGTGCCAGCAGTGACCCCAGACAGGGGATAGGGGAGACCCAGTACTTC. This sequence encodes CASSDPRQGIGETQYF.